These 5 T cell receptor beta chains were sequenced from one sample in a study of T cell changes during pregnancy in multiple sclerosis. Assay used: immunoSEQ multiplex PCR; TCRdb lists only in-frame clones, some missing. The repertoire includes about 28,000 clones, approximately 92% of them detected once, and around 0.8% sits in the top ten. The sequenced sample was CD4+ T cells from peripheral blood mononuclear cells, obtained in the second trimester of pregnancy. These TCRs come from a female donor with multiple sclerosis, enrolled in a pregnancy study.

The chain links TRBV7-9 to TRBJ1-6; 7 nucleotides align to TRBD1. CDR1 and CDR2 (germline): SEHNR, FQNEAQ (reference sequence). V shed 6 bases and J 9 bases; nucleotides not matched to a gene: 8. The CDR3 extends over 14 amino acids. CDR3 bases: TGTGCCAGCAGGTCCACAGGGGATAGTTCACCCCTCCACTTT. As protein: CASRSTGDSSPLHF.

The chain is built from TRBV29-1 and TRBJ2-7; tentatively, D is TRBD2 (7 bases). Per germline, CDR1 SQVTM and CDR2 ANQGSEA. With 6 bases removed from V and 1 base from J, the gap between germline ends came to 16 bases. This CDR3 spans 14 amino acids. The CDR3: CSVREGGQSYEQYF. The CDR3 bases are TGCAGCGTGAGGGAGGGGGGGCAATCCTACGAGCAGTACTTC.

This clone was seen a few times. V gene TRBV7-9 combines with J gene TRBJ1-4; no firm D call. V gave up 2 bases and J gave up 0 bases, with 4 bases separating them. The V gene's germline CDR1 is SEHNR and CDR2 FQNEAQ (reference sequence). CDR3 length equals 14 residues. The CDR3 bases are TGTGCCAGCAGCTTACGAGCAACTAATGAAAAACTGTTTTTT. Translating it yields CASSLRATNEKLFF.

This chain uses TRBV5-1 with TRBJ1-4, with D unclear. Trimming cost V 0 bases and J 3 bases, with 9 bases left between them. This CDR3 contains 15 residues. The germline CDR1 and CDR2 sequences are SGHRS and YFSETQ. The CDR3 spells CASSLGGEPNEKLFF. The CDR3 DNA follows: TGCGCCAGCAGCTTGGGCGGGGAACCTAATGAAAAACTGTTTTTT.

Concerning this clone: Germline and junction disagree at one end, which may indicate a read error. V usage is TRBV6-1 and J usage is TRBJ1-5; 10 bases align to TRBD1. Germline V lookup: CDR1 MNHNS, CDR2 SASEGT. This CDR3 contains 18 residues. The CDR3 here is CASSEDRGRLRSNQPQHF. In nucleotides, the CDR3 is TGTGCCAGCAGCGAAGACAGGGGGCGCCTGAGGAGCAATCAGCCCCAGCATTTT.